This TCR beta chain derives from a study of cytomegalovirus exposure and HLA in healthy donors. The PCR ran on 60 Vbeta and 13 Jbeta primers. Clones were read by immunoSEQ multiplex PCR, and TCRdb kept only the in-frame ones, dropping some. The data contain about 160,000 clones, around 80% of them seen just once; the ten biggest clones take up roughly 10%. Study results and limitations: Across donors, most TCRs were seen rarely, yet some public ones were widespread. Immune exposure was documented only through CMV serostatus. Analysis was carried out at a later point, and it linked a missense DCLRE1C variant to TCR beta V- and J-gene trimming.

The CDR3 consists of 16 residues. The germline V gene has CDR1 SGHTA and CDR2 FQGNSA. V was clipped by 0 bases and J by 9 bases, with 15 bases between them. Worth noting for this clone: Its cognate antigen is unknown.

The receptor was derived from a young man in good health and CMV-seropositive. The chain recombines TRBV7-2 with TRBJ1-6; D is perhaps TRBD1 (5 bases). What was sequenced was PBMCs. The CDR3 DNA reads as TGTGCCAGCAGCTTAGCCTCCCCCCGGGGGATTTCACCCCTCCACTTT. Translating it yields CASSLASPRGISPLHF.